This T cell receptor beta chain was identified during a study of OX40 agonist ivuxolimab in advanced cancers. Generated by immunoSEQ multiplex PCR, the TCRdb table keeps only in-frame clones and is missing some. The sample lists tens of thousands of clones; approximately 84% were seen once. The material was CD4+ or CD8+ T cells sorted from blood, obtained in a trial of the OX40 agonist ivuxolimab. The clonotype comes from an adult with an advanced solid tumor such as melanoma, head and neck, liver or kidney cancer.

The CDR3 DNA reads TGTGCCAGCAGTTTCGGGACCATTAACAATGAGCAGTTCTTC. This sequence encodes CASSFGTINNEQFF. The chain employs TRBV6-5 and TRBJ2-1; D possibly uses TRBD1 or TRBD2 (5 bases each). V was clipped by 4 bases and J by 5 bases, with 12 bases between them. Germline assignment: CDR1 MNHEY and CDR2 SVGAGI. The CDR3 spans 14 residues.